The rows below give T cell receptor beta chains drawn from one sample of a study of OX40 agonist ivuxolimab in advanced cancers. Assay: immunoSEQ multiplex PCR; the TCRdb copy retains only in-frame clones and omits some. The data contain over 50,000 clones, 80% to 95% of them singletons. Sequencing used CD4+ or CD8+ T cells sorted from blood, obtained in a trial of the OX40 agonist ivuxolimab. The receptors originated from an adult with an advanced solid tumor such as melanoma, head and neck, liver or kidney cancer. Each CDR3 is given with its conserved first and last residue. D genes are given only for firm matches. Clone size is not always given. Where it is, it says once, few, many or a class for expanded clones.

size	D	V	J	CDR3	DNA
NA	TRBD2	TRBV4-1	TRBJ2-7	CASSQVAGGSYEQYF	TGCGCCAGCAGCCAAGTAGCGGGGGGATCCTACGAGCAGTACTTC
NA	NA	TRBV7-6	TRBJ1-1	CASSLTGEAFF	TGTGCCAGCAGCTTAACCGGTGAAGCTTTCTTT
once	NA	TRBV27	TRBJ2-7	CASSLGIKGGEQYF	TGTGCCAGCAGTTTGGGAATTAAGGGGGGCGAGCAGTACTTC
once	NA	TRBV29-1	TRBJ2-7	CSVATGSYEQYF	TGCAGCGTGGCAACAGGGTCCTACGAGCAGTACTTC
NA	TRBD1	TRBV27	TRBJ2-3	CASSYLRTGWTDTQYF	TGTGCCAGCAGCTACCTTCGGACAGGGTGGACAGATACGCAGTATTTT
NA	TRBD1	TRBV7-9	TRBJ1-2	CASSPLTGNYGYTF	TGTGCCAGCAGCCCCCTGACAGGGAACTATGGCTACACCTTC
once	TRBD2	TRBV27	TRBJ2-3	CASSLLLAGTDTQYF	TGTGCCAGCAGTTTACTCCTAGCGGGCACAGATACGCAGTATTTT
once	TRBD2	TRBV6-1	TRBJ2-1	CASRGGTHHEQFF	TGTGCCAGCCGGGGGGGGACACACCATGAGCAGTTCTTC
NA	TRBD2	TRBV9	TRBJ2-7	CASSASGLAGHEQYF	TGTGCCAGCAGCGCCTCGGGACTAGCGGGACATGAGCAGTACTTC
NA	TRBD2	TRBV15	TRBJ2-3	CATGTSGYTDTQYF	TGTGCCACCGGGACTAGCGGGTATACAGATACGCAGTATTTT
NA	NA	TRBV7-3	TRBJ2-5	CASSLVPLSVLETQYF	TGTGCCAGCAGCTTAGTCCCCCTGTCGGTTCTAGAGACCCAGTACTTC
NA	TRBD2	TRBV27	TRBJ2-3	CASCVAGWDTDTQYF	TGTGCCAGCTGCGTAGCGGGATGGGACACAGATACGCAGTATTTT
NA	TRBD2	TRBV29-1	TRBJ2-5	CSVDYSGGSVQETQYF	TGCAGCGTTGATTATAGCGGGGGGTCCGTACAAGAGACCCAGTACTTC
NA	NA	TRBV9	TRBJ2-1	CASSVSGGGYNEQFF	TGTGCCAGCAGCGTATCTGGCGGCGGCTACAATGAGCAGTTCTTC
NA	NA	TRBV2	TRBJ1-1	CASSEAGINTEAFF	TGTGCCAGCAGTGAAGCGGGCATAAACACTGAAGCTTTCTTT
NA	NA	TRBV19	TRBJ2-7	CATEDTSSYEQYF	TGTGCCACCGAAGACACCAGCTCCTACGAGCAGTACTTC
NA	NA	TRBV6-5	TRBJ1-2	CASSYYSSLNYGYTF	TGTGCCAGCAGTTACTACAGTTCCCTTAACTATGGCTACACCTTC
NA	NA	TRBV4-3	TRBJ1-1	CASSLVEGAEAFF	TGCGCCAGCAGCCTGGTTGAGGGGGCTGAAGCTTTCTTT
NA	NA	TRBV9	TRBJ2-4	CASSVFTGGENIQYF	TGTGCCAGCAGCGTATTTACGGGGGGCGAGAACATTCAGTACTTC
NA	TRBD1	TRBV6-1	TRBJ1-2	CASSSLSGQGDGYTF	TGTGCCAGCAGTTCGCTATCGGGACAGGGAGATGGCTACACCTTC
NA	NA	TRBV12-2	TRBJ2-3	CASRPIEGPTDTQYF	TGTGCAAGTCGCCCGATAGAAGGTCCGACAGATACGCAGTATTTT
NA	TRBD2	TRBV10-3	TRBJ2-7	CAISGAGTSVNSYEQYF	TGTGCCATCAGTGGGGCTGGGACTAGCGTAAACTCCTACGAGCAGTACTTC
NA	NA	TRBV9	TRBJ2-7	CASSVDLLDEQYF	TGTGCCAGCAGCGTAGACTTGCTAGACGAGCAGTACTTC
NA	TRBD1	TRBV9	TRBJ1-4	CASGQGRSNEKLFF	TGTGCCAGCGGACAGGGGAGATCTAATGAAAAACTGTTTTTT
once	NA	TRBV7-9	TRBJ2-3	CASSLKGGTRAATDTQYF	TGTGCCAGCAGCTTAAAGGGTGGTACGCGGGCCGCCACAGATACGCAGTATTTT
once	TRBD2	TRBV7-3	TRBJ2-1	CASSLTGGGNEQFF	TGTGCCAGCAGCTTAACCGGCGGGGGTAATGAGCAGTTCTTC
NA	NA	TRBV7-9	TRBJ1-2	CASSRLTGNRYGYTF	TGTGCCAGCAGCAGACTGACAGGAAATAGGTATGGCTACACCTTC
NA	NA	TRBV4-2	TRBJ1-1	CASSQEWGRIPEEGTEAFF	TGTGCCAGCAGCCAAGAGTGGGGGCGGATCCCTGAGGAGGGCACTGAAGCTTTCTTT
NA	TRBD1	TRBV5-1	TRBJ1-2	CASSGGGWDGYTF	TGCGCCAGCAGCGGAGGGGGCTGGGATGGCTACACCTTC
NA	NA	TRBV5-5	TRBJ1-6	CASSFANSPLHF	TGTGCCAGCAGCTTCGCAAATTCACCCCTCCACTTT
few	NA	TRBV7-3	TRBJ2-2	CASSQGGNTGELFF	TGTGCCAGCAGCCAGGGAGGAAACACCGGGGAGCTGTTTTTT
NA	NA	TRBV9	TRBJ1-2	CASSVRLSYGYTF	TGTGCCAGCAGCGTTCGGCTTAGCTATGGCTACACCTTC
NA	NA	TRBV5-5	TRBJ1-1	CASSPGGTEAFF	TGTGCCAGCAGCCCCGGGGGCACTGAAGCTTTCTTT
NA	NA	TRBV28	TRBJ2-5	CASSWEFRTGSGETQYF	TGTGCCAGCAGTTGGGAATTTAGGACGGGCTCGGGAGAGACCCAGTACTTC
NA	NA	TRBV27	TRBJ2-4	CASGRTAKNIQYF	TGTGCCAGCGGAAGGACTGCGAAAAACATTCAGTACTTC
NA	NA	TRBV30	TRBJ1-1	CAWSVLGGGTEAFF	TGTGCCTGGAGTGTATTGGGAGGGGGGACTGAAGCTTTCTTT
NA	TRBD1	TRBV27	TRBJ1-2	CASSLRQGYGYTF	TGTGCCAGCAGTCTTCGACAGGGCTATGGCTACACCTTC
once	NA	TRBV9	TRBJ1-3	CASSGSGGIGNTIYF	TGTGCCAGCAGCGGGTCGGGAGGGATAGGAAACACCATATATTTT
once	NA	TRBV27	TRBJ2-7	CASSLGQEMLGEQYF	TGTGCCAGCAGTCTTGGCCAGGAAATGTTGGGCGAGCAGTACTTC
NA	TRBD1	TRBV4-1	TRBJ1-1	CASSPDRANTEAFF	TGCGCCAGCAGCCCGGACAGGGCTAACACTGAAGCTTTCTTT
NA	TRBD2	TRBV7-3	TRBJ2-1	CASSLNSGRAGDEQFF	TGTGCCAGCAGCTTAAATAGCGGGAGGGCCGGGGATGAGCAGTTCTTC
NA	NA	TRBV4-2	TRBJ2-1	CASSQEGYPNEQFF	TGTGCCAGCAGCCAAGAAGGCTACCCCAATGAGCAGTTCTTC
NA	NA	TRBV7-2	TRBJ2-5	CASSLIGEETQYF	TGTGCCAGCAGCTTAATTGGGGAGGAGACCCAGTACTTC